This T cell receptor beta chain was recovered during a study of radiation and T cells in renal cell carcinoma. Regarding time point: blood 2 weeks post-SBRT. The treatment is: 15 Gy SBRT to primary tumor, nephrectomy 4 weeks later. Data came from immunoSEQ multiplex PCR; TCRdb stores just in-frame clones and leaves some out. Here the sample spans under 150,000 clones, roughly four fifths being singletons. The CDR3 spans 15 residues. Trimming shortened V by 1 base and J by 0 bases, and 12 bases separated the two germline ends. CDR1 GTSNPN and CDR2 SVGIG come from the germline V gene (reference sequence). This clone was detected many times.

The sequence came from a woman aged 55-69 years with renal cell carcinoma. V usage is TRBV30 and J usage is TRBJ1-1; no clear D gene. The input for sequencing was blood, taken from a patient whose treatment included radiotherapy and nephrectomy. CDR3 nucleotide sequence: TGTGCCTGGAGTGGTAAAGCCCCCATGAACACTGAAGCTTTCTTT. Translation: CAWSGKAPMNTEAFF.